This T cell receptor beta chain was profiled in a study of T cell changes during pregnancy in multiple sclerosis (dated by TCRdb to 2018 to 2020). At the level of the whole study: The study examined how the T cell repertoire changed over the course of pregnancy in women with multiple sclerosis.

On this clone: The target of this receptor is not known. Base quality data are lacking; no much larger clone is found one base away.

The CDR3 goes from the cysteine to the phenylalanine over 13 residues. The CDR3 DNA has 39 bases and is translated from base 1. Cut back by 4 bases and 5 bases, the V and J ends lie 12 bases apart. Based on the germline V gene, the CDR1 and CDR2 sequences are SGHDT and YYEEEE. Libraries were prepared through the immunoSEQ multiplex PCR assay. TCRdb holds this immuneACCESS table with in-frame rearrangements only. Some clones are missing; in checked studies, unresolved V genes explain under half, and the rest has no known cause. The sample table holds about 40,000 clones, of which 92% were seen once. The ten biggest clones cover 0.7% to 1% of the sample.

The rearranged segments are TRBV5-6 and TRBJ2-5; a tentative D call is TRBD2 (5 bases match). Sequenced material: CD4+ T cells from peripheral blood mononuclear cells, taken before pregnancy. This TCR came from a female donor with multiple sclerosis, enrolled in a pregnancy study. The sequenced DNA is TGTGCCAGCAGCCCTGGACTGGGGGAGACCCAGTACTTC. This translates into CASSPGLGETQYF. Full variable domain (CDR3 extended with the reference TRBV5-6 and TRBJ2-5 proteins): DAGVTQSPTHLIKTRGQQVTLRCSPKSGHDTVSWYQQALGQGPQFIFQYYEEEERQRGNFPDRFSGHQFPNYSSELNVNALLLGDSALYLCASSPGLGETQYFGPGTRLLVL.